This T cell receptor beta chain was sequenced during a study of beta chain features in type 1 diabetes. Note on this clone: What it binds is unknown.

Whole-study results and caveats: A greater similarity of naive, central memory and Treg TCRB repertoires was seen among patients than among healthy donors.

The V end was cut by 1 base, the J end by 7 bases, with 5 bases between. This CDR3 contains 12 residues. The germline V gene has CDR1 SGHAT and CDR2 FQDESV (reference sequence). What was sequenced were expressed TCRB transcripts, since all of the isolated RNA had been reverse transcribed. Repertoires were generated with immunoSEQ multiplex PCR, while TCRdb's copy carries only in-frame clones and drops some. This table holds under 400,000 clones, around 13% found once. Averaging approximately 0.11 L, one heparinised blood draw came from each individual donor. It was via CD45RO/CCR7/CD25/CD127/CD95/CD27 that CD4+ naive, central memory, regulatory and stem cell-like memory cells were sorted.

The rearrangement uses TRBV11-1 and TRBJ2-1, with no clear D. The TCR was taken from a man aged 25-45 years in good health. Specimen: central memory CD4+ T cells from blood. The CDR3 here is CASSLVTNEQFF. The CDR3 nucleotides read TGTGCCAGCAGCTTAGTAACGAATGAGCAGTTCTTC.